The subject of this entry is one T cell receptor (beta chain). Its antigen remains undetermined. Base qualities are not at hand, and no much larger clone is one base apart. This entry belongs to a study of blood T cell repertoires in COVID-19 (TCRdb year 2020). Looking at the study overall: Samples from collaborators originated in the United States, Italy and Spain and spanned both the acute and convalescent phases of COVID-19. The prospective study material was composed of cDNA or gDNA derived from T cells, B-cell-depleted T cells, or PBMCs. The dataset comprised deeply sampled blood TCRbeta repertoires from subjects exposed to, actively infected with, or recovered from COVID-19. A freely available public database, intended as a resource for researchers studying the immune response to SARS-CoV-2, is where the repertoires were released. The samples were drawn from the first 160 participants of the ongoing ImmuneRACE study and from 1,200 or so subjects provided by 6 global collaborators. A de-identified subject ID, COVID-19 status, age in years and sex were almost always included in the sample metadata. HLA class I and class II types, where available, came from metadata supplied by the sample provider rather than from assay-based typing.

Another Seattle source contributed samples from volunteer blood donors who had recovered from COVID-19. Collaborating institutions collected whole blood in K2EDTA tubes following their own protocols. For TCRbeta analysis, collaborator samples were shipped as frozen whole blood, as isolated PBMCs, or as DNA extracted from either sample type. TCRbeta CDR3 regions were amplified from genomic DNA by means of the immunoSEQ Assay, a bias-controlled multiplex PCR. The authors' analysis ran thus. The number of nucleated cells in each sample was estimated from the amplification of reference gene primers within the assay. Sequence reads were collapsed and filtered to measure the absolute abundance of every unique TCRbeta CDR3 rearrangement. For each sample, productive Simpson clonality was calculated as the square root of Simpson's diversity index over productive rearrangements. Not all clones reach the TCRdb copy of this immuneACCESS table, which keeps in-frame sequences only. Checked studies attribute under half of the gap to unresolved V genes and leave the rest unexplained. That table is the source of V, J and clone size, and D and trimming were worked out from the DNA. Counted in this sample were 300,000 to 400,000 clones; about 93% of them appeared once. In total, the top ten clones hold roughly 3% of the sample.

Points the paper makes about the study in general: Clinical and demographic metadata were provided uncurated, with the amount varying by source and participant.

The clonotype comes from a woman in her late teens or twenties who had recovered from COVID-19. The sample was peripheral blood.

In nucleotide form, the sequence is TGTGCCAGCAGCTTAGGACAGGGCGTTAATGAAAAACTGTTTTTT. The translation is CASSLGQGVNEKLFF. This receptor chain uses TRBV7-9 and TRBJ1-4; 7 bases in the middle match TRBD1. Trimming leaves V shorter by 1 base and J shorter by 4 bases, with the junction holding 3 bases beyond the gene matches. In the germline V gene (reference sequence), CDR1 corresponds to SEHNR and CDR2 to FQNEAQ. From the cysteine up to the phenylalanine, the CDR3 has a length of 15 residues. Only the CDR3 part of the read is kept: 45 bases, read in frame from the first base.